This passage covers 4 T cell receptor beta chains from one sample sequenced in a study of CD8+ T cells in alopecia areata. The treatment here: oral pan-JAK inhibitor, 5-10 mg twice daily. After isolation, RNA underwent reverse transcription to generate cDNA as the sequencing template. Some clones are missing from TCRdb's copy, which holds only in-frame ones; the method was immunoSEQ multiplex PCR. The table lists some 170,000 clones, 50% to 75% of them singletons. Here the sequenced sample was CD4+ T cells sorted from blood, taken at approximately week 60, from a patient treated with tofacitinib. The receptors were sampled from a human donor with alopecia areata.

The chain has TRBV5-6 and TRBJ1-6; D unresolved. Germline loops: CDR1 SGHDT, CDR2 YYEEEE. This CDR3 is 15 amino acids long. V was shortened by 2 bases and J by 6 bases, with 12 bases between the two germline ends. This CDR3 reads CASSFGDTFNSPLHF. In nucleotides, the CDR3 is TGTGCCAGCAGCTTCGGGGATACATTTAATTCACCCCTCCACTTT.

V is TRBV9 and J is TRBJ1-6; TRBD1 is a possible D gene (5 bases). Trimming took off 0 bases at V and 6 bases at J, with 13 bases between the two ends. Germline V CDR1 and CDR2: SGDLS, YYNGEE. The CDR3 contains 16 residues. The CDR3 DNA follows: TGTGCCAGCAGCGTAGTGGAAGGGGACCCTAATTCACCCCTCCACTTT. Amino acid sequence: CASSVVEGDPNSPLHF.

This CDR3 is CASSTRQREQFF. CDR3 nucleotide sequence: TGTGCCAGCAGCACCCGGCAACGGGAGCAGTTCTTC. This chain connects TRBV7-6 to TRBJ2-1; D unclear. This CDR3 comprises 12 residues. CDR1 is SGHVS, CDR2 FNYEAQ, per germline. Trimming pared 5 bases from V and 10 bases from J, leaving 12 bases between.

This clone was observed a few times. Within the sample, other DNA sequences also encode this same CDR3. The gene calls are TRBV6-1 and TRBJ1-5; no definite D call. V was shortened by 1 base and J by 3 bases, with 4 bases between the two germline ends. CDR1 MNHNS and CDR2 SASEGT come from the germline V gene. The CDR3 is made up of 13 amino acids. CDR3 sequence (DNA): TGTGCCAGCAGTGAAGGAGCCAATCAGCCCCAGCATTTT. This gives the protein CASSEGANQPQHF.